A single T cell receptor (beta chain) is shown here with its context. Its antigen is still unknown. A second PCR of 7 to 11 cycles used a sample-barcoded 5' primer and a J-beta primer mix. Each CDR3 protein is one row after TCRdb ran MiXCR on the 5' RACE reads. The sample lists approximately 790,000 distinct CDR3 sequences, approximately 67% occurring once. PBMCs numbering at least 6 million were isolated per sample. This record comes from a study of blood T cells in healthy people across ages. Across the study: Template switching picked up about one barcoded beta molecule for each two T cells.

Findings and limits, study-wide: Unsorted PBMCs prevented conclusive naive versus antigen-experienced comparison. Among long-lived donors, naive CD4+ cells were more numerous and diversity higher than in aged donors.

Sequenced input: blood. This receptor was taken from a man aged 25-40 years in good health.

This CDR3 is CASSPEDYGHLWNGYTF. The CDR3 coding sequence is TGTGCCAGCAGCCCAGAGGATTACGGACATCTCTGGAATGGCTACACCTTC. The chain has TRBV7-3 and TRBJ1-2, with D perhaps matching TRBD1 (5 bases). The germline V gene has CDR1 SGHTA and CDR2 FQGTGA. This CDR3 is 17 amino acids long. With 5 bases removed from V and 6 bases from J, the gap between germline ends came to 25 bases.